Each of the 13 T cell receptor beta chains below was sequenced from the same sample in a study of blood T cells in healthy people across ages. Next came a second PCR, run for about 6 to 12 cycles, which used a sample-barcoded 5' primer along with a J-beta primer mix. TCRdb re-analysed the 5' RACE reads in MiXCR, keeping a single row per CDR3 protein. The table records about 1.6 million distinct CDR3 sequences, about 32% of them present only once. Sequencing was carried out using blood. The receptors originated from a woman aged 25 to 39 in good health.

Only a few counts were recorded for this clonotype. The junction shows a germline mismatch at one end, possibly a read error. Written as DNA, the CDR3 is TGTGCCCGCAGTTTAGCGCCGTGGCTAGCGCCCTACGAGCAGTACTTC. Amino acids: CARSLAPWLAPYEQYF. This chain joins TRBV12-3 or TRBV12-4 and TRBJ2-5, with D perhaps TRBD2 (6 bases). With the DNA end fitting TRBJ2-7 better, the J assignment may be wrong. The CDR3 covers 16 residues.

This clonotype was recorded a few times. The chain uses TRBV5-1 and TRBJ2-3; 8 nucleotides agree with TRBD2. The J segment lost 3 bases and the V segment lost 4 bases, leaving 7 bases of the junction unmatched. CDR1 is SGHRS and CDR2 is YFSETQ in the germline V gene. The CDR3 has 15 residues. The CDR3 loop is CASSIASGGTDTQYF. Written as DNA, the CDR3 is TGCGCCAGCAGCATTGCCAGCGGGGGAACAGATACGCAGTATTTT.

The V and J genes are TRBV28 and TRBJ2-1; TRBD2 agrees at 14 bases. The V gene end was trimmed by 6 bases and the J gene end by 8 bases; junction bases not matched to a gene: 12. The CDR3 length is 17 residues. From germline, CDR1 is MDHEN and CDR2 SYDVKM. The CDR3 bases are TGTGCCAGCAGCCCCAGACTAGCGGGAGGGCCGGTATATGAGCAGTTCTTC. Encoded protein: CASSPRLAGGPVYEQFF.

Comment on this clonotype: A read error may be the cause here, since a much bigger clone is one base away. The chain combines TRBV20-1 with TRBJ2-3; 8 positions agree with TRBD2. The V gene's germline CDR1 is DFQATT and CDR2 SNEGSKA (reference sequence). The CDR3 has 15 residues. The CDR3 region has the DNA TGCAGTACTAGAGTAGCGGGGATTTCCACAGATACGCAGTATTTT. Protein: CSTRVAGISTDTQYF.

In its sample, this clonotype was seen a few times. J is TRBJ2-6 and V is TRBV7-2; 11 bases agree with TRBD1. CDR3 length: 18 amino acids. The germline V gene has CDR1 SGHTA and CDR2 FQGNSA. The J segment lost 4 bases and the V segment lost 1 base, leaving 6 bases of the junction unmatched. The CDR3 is CASSLVPGQGDGANVLTF. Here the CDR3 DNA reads TGTGCCAGCAGCTTAGTCCCGGGACAGGGGGACGGGGCCAACGTCCTGACTTTC.

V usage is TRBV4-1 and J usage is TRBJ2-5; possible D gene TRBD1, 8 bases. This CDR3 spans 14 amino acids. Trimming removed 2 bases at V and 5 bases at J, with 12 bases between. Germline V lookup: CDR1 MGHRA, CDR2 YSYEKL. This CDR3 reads CASSQPQGGETQYF. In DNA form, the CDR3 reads TGCGCCAGCAGCCAACCACAGGGGGGGGAGACCCAGTACTTC.

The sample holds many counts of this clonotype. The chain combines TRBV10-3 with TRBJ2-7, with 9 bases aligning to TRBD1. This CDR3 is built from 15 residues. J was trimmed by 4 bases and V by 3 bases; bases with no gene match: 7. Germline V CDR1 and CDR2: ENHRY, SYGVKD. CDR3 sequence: CAISDPGQGAYEQYF. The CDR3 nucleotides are TGTGCCATCAGTGATCCGGGACAGGGAGCATACGAGCAGTACTTC.

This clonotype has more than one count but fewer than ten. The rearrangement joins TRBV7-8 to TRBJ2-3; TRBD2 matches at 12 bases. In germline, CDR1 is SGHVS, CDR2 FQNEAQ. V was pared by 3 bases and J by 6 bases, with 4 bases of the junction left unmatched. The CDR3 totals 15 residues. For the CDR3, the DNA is TGTGCCAGCAGCTTCACTAGCGGGGGGCTCGATACGCAGTATTTT. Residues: CASSFTSGGLDTQYF.

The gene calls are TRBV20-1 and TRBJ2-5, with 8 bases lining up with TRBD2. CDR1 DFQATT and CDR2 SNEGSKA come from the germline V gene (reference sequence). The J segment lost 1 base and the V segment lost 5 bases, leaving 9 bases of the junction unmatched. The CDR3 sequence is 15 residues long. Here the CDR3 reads CSAQTPTSGQETQYF. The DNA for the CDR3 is TGCAGTGCTCAAACACCCACTAGCGGCCAAGAGACCCAGTACTTC.

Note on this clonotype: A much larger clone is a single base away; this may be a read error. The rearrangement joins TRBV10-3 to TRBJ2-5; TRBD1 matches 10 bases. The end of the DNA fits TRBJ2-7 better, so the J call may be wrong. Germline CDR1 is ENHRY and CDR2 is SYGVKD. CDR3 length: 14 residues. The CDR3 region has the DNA TGTGCCACCAGACAGGGGGCGTTAGATTACGAGCAGTACTTC. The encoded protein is CATRQGALDYEQYF.

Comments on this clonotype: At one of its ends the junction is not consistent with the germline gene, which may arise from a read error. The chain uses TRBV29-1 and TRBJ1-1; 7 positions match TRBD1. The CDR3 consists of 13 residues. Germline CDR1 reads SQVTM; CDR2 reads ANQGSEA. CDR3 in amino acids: CSVVGTVNSEAFF. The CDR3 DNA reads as TGCAGCGTTGTCGGGACAGTGAACTCTGAAGCTTTCTTT.

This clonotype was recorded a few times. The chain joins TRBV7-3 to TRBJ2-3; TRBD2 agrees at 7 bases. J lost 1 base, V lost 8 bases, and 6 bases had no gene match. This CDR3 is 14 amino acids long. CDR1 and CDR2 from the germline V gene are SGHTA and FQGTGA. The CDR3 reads CASPQAGGTDTQYF. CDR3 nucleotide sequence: TGTGCCAGCCCCCAGGCGGGGGGCACAGATACGCAGTATTTT.

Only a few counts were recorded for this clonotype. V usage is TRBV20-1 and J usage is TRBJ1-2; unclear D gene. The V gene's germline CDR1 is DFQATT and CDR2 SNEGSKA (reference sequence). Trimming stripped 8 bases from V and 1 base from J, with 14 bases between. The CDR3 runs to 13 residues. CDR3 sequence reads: CSCSHGHNYGYTF. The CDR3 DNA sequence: TGCAGTTGCTCTCACGGCCATAACTATGGCTACACCTTC.